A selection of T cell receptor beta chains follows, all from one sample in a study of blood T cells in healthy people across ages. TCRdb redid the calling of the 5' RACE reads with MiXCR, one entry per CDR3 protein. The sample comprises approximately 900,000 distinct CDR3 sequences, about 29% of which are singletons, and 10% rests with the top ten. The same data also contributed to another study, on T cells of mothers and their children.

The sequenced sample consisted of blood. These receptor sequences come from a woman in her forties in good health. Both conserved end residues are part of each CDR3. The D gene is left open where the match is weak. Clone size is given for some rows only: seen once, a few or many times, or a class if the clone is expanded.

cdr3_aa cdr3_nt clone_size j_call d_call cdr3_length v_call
CASSQLANEQFF TGCGCCAGCAGCCAACTAGCGAATGAGCAGTTCTTC . TRBJ2-1 . 12 TRBV4-1
CASRPRTVTNEKLFF TGTGCCAGCAGACCCCGGACAGTAACTAATGAAAAACTGTTTTTT once TRBJ1-4 . 15 TRBV28
CASSPLAGTLQETQYF TGTGCCAGCAGCCCCCTAGCGGGGACGCTCCAAGAGACCCAGTACTTC many TRBJ2-5 TRBD2 16 TRBV5-6
CSVEPEDSYNEQYF TGCAGCGTTGAACCAGAGGATTCCTACAATGAGCAGTACTTC . TRBJ2-4 . 14 TRBV29-1
CASSQDLIDRVSYEQYF TGCGCCAGCAGCCAAGACCTAATTGACAGGGTCTCCTACGAGCAGTACTTC . TRBJ2-7 TRBD1 17 TRBV4-1
CASRREAQDNEQFF TGTGCCAGCAGAAGGGAGGCCCAAGACAATGAGCAGTTCTTC few TRBJ2-1 . 14 TRBV9
CASGGRHEQCF TGCGCCAGCGGGGGCAGACACGAGCAGTGCTTC . TRBJ2-7 . 11 TRBV5-1
CSVEDFYNHRGEQFF TGCAGCGTTGAAGATTTCTATAATCACAGGGGAGAGCAGTTCTTC . TRBJ2-1 TRBD1 15 TRBV29-1
CASSPQTGRGNTIYF TGCGCCAGCAGCCCCCAGACAGGGAGGGGAAACACCATATATTTT once TRBJ1-3 TRBD1 15 TRBV5-1
CASSQEHTRYGTEAFF TGCGCCAGCAGCCAAGAGCACACGAGGTATGGCACTGAAGCTTTCTTT . TRBJ1-1 . 16 TRBV4-1
CASSLGQGPNEQYF TGCGCCAGCAGCTTGGGCCAGGGTCCCAACGAGCAGTACTTC . TRBJ2-7 . 14 TRBV5-1
CSARDSSVGGMNTEAFF TGCAGTGCTAGAGATAGTAGCGTGGGGGGCATGAACACTGAAGCTTTCTTT many TRBJ1-1 . 17 TRBV20-1
CASSPSENTEAFF TGTGCCAGCTCACCCTCCGAGAACACTGAAGCTTTCTTT few TRBJ1-1 . 13 TRBV18
CASSQGPYSPLHF TGTGCCAGCAGCCAAGGGCCGTATTCACCCCTCCACTTT . TRBJ1-6 . 13 TRBV3-1
CASSQERADNYNEQFF TGCGCCAGCAGCCAAGAAAGGGCTGACAACTACAATGAGCAGTTCTTC few TRBJ2-1 . 16 TRBV4-1
CASSQDGDSGGLGAQYF TGCGCCAGCAGCCAAGATGGGGACAGCGGTGGATTAGGGGCCCAGTACTTC few TRBJ2-5 TRBD1 17 TRBV4-3
CATSRLQGYEQYF TGTGCCACCAGCAGACTCCAGGGCTACGAGCAGTACTTC . TRBJ2-7 . 13 TRBV15
CATSRASGGSGEQYF TGTGCCACCAGCAGAGCTAGCGGGGGGTCAGGCGAGCAGTACTTC many TRBJ2-7 TRBD2 15 TRBV15
CASSPSGQGSSYEQYF TGCGCCAGCAGCCCCTCGGGACAGGGGAGCTCCTACGAGCAGTACTTC few TRBJ2-7 TRBD1 16 TRBV5-1
CSASKGAMNTEAFF TGCAGTGCTAGTAAGGGGGCCATGAACACTGAAGCTTTCTTT . TRBJ1-1 TRBD1 14 TRBV20-1
CASTLGPGTTEAFF TGTGCCAGCACCCTCGGACCAGGAACCACTGAAGCTTTCTTT few TRBJ1-1 . 14 TRBV2
CSAEQGLKTEAFF TGCAGTGCTGAACAGGGCCTGAAAACTGAAGCTTTCTTT few TRBJ1-1 . 13 TRBV20-1
CASSYSNMYNEQFF TGTGCCAGCAGTTACTCTAACATGTACAATGAGCAGTTCTTC many TRBJ2-1 . 14 TRBV6-5